The 32 T cell receptor beta chains listed next were all sequenced from one sample in a study of cytotoxic CD8 clonotypes in ibrutinib-treated CLL. The assay was immunoSEQ multiplex PCR, and TCRdb's table has in-frame clones only and misses some. The data show tens of thousands of clones, about three quarters seen once. The material was PBMCs, obtained after 24 months of ibrutinib treatment. The origin of the receptors is a human donor with chronic lymphocytic leukemia.

This clone was seen a handful of times. The chain has TRBV6-1 and TRBJ2-7; D remains ambiguous. V was shortened by 2 bases and J by 5 bases, with 13 bases between the two germline ends. The CDR3 spans 14 residues. Germline V gene sequence: CDR1 MNHNS, CDR2 SASEGT. The CDR3 DNA reads as TGTGCCAGCAGTGAATGGGAAGACTTTGACGAGCAGTACTTC. Its translation: CASSEWEDFDEQYF.

The chain combines TRBV7-2 with TRBJ2-7, with D perhaps matching TRBD2 (6 bases). Germline V gene lookup returns CDR1 SGHTA and CDR2 FQGNSA. Deletions cut 6 bases from V and 2 bases from J, with 20 bases between. CDR3 length: 16 residues. CDR3 sequence: CASRTRGGAHPYEQYF. DNA for the CDR3: TGTGCCAGCAGAACCCGGGGAGGCGCCCATCCCTACGAGCAGTACTTC.

This clone was seen only once. The rearrangement uses TRBV5-1 and TRBJ2-3; D remains unclear. This CDR3 has 13 residues. Germline lookup yields CDR1 SGHRS and CDR2 YFSETQ. The V and J ends lost 4 bases and 7 bases respectively, with 13 bases between them. The CDR3 sequence is CASSQDLANTQYF. CDR3 coding DNA: TGCGCCAGCAGCCAAGACTTAGCTAATACGCAGTATTTT.

The chain combines TRBV27 with TRBJ1-1; D might be TRBD1 (5 bases). Germline assignment: CDR1 MNHEY and CDR2 SMNVEV (reference sequence). V was shortened by 2 bases and J by 1 base, with 17 bases between the two germline ends. This CDR3 spans 17 amino acids. CDR3 sequence (DNA): TGTGCCAGCAGTTTAATCAGGGTTCAGGTAAGGAACACTGAAGCTTTCTTT. Protein sequence: CASSLIRVQVRNTEAFF.

Only a few counts were recorded for this clone. The chain couples TRBV9 to TRBJ2-2, with D hard to call. The CDR3 spans 13 residues. The germline CDR1 and CDR2 sequences are SGDLS and YYNGEE. V dropped 4 bases and J dropped 3 bases, with 7 bases sitting between them. This CDR3 is CASSPHDTGELFF. DNA of the CDR3: TGTGCCAGCAGCCCCCATGACACCGGGGAGCTGTTTTTT.

This rearrangement joins TRBV28 to TRBJ2-3; the D is unclear. CDR3 length: 11 residues. V gave up 3 bases and J gave up 5 bases, with 3 bases separating them. Germline loops: CDR1 MDHEN, CDR2 SYDVKM. CDR3 loop: CASSFLDTQYF. The CDR3 DNA follows: TGTGCCAGCAGTTTCTTAGATACGCAGTATTTT.

The chain is built from TRBV5-1 and TRBJ2-1, with 7 positions matching TRBD1. In germline, CDR1 is SGHRS, CDR2 YFSETQ. This CDR3 comprises 15 residues. The trim removed 6 bases at V and 0 bases at J, leaving 6 bases unmatched. The CDR3, as DNA: TGCGCCAGCACCCCGGGACAGAGCTCCTACAATGAGCAGTTCTTC. Translated, it gives CASTPGQSSYNEQFF.

J is TRBJ2-5 and V is TRBV7-8; TRBD2 matches 15 bases. The germline gives CDR1 SGHVS, CDR2 FQNEAQ. The CDR3 covers 16 residues. With 2 bases clipped from V and 4 bases from J, the junction kept 2 bases outside the gene matches. The chain's CDR3 is CASSLRTSGGGETQYF. The CDR3 nucleotides read TGTGCCAGCAGCTTAAGGACTAGCGGGGGGGGAGAGACCCAGTACTTC.

This chain links TRBV2 with TRBJ2-1; perhaps TRBD2 as D (6 bases). The CDR3 is made up of 12 amino acids. Germline CDR1 reads SNHLY; CDR2 reads FYNNEI. V dropped 7 bases and J dropped 15 bases, with 19 bases sitting between them. Here the CDR3 DNA reads TGTGCCAGCACCAACGTAAGGGAGGTCCCGTTCTTC. Protein product: CASTNVREVPFF.

In this sample, this clone turned up many times. The V call is TRBV21-1, the J call TRBJ1-1. TRBV21-1 is a listed pseudogene. The CDR3 runs 17 residues. The CDR3 DNA reads TGTGCCAGCAGCATGTCGGGGAGGGGCGCGCGGAGCACTGAAGCTTTCTTT. It specifies CASSMSGRGARSTEAFF.

This clone was counted ten times or more. V is TRBV28 and J is TRBJ2-1; 10 bases align to TRBD1. Trimming cost V 3 bases and J 7 bases; bases outside gene matches: 6. The CDR3 is made up of 15 amino acids. Per germline, CDR1 MDHEN and CDR2 SYDVKM. Here the CDR3 reads CASSFTGQGLNEQFF. In nucleotides, the CDR3 is TGTGCCAGCAGTTTCACGGGACAGGGGCTTAATGAGCAGTTCTTC.

This clone was found a few times. The V gene is TRBV30, the J gene TRBJ2-1; 7 bases line up with TRBD1. CDR1 is GTSNPN, CDR2 SVGIG, per germline (reference sequence). V lost 0 bases and J lost 7; bases outside the gene matches: 0. This CDR3 has 12 residues. CDR3 in amino acids: CAWSVQGNEQFF. CDR3 nucleotides: TGTGCCTGGAGTGTACAGGGGAATGAGCAGTTCTTC.

This clone was seen only a few times. This chain links TRBV5-5 with TRBJ1-1, with no clear D. The CDR3 length is 13 residues. Trimming cost V 2 bases and J 0 bases, with 5 bases left between them. Germline values: CDR1 SGHKS, CDR2 YYEKEE (reference sequence). CDR3 region: CASSFTMNTEAFF. CDR3 DNA sequence: TGTGCCAGCAGCTTCACGATGAACACTGAAGCTTTCTTT.

The CDR3 DNA reads TGTGCCAGCAAAGACAGGGGGCAAGAGACCCAGTACTTC. It specifies CASKDRGQETQYF. V gene TRBV2 combines with J gene TRBJ2-5; 9 bases map to TRBD1. The CDR3 contains 13 residues. CDR1 is SNHLY and CDR2 is FYNNEI in the germline V gene. V trimming: 7 bases; J trimming: 2 bases; junction bases outside the gene matches: 2. Looking up the rest from reference TRBV2 and TRBJ2-5 gives the full variable domain: EPEVTQTPSHQVTQMGQEVILRCVPISNHLYFYWYRQILGQKVEFLVSFYNNEISEKSEIFDDQFSVERPDGSNFTLKIRSTKLEDSAMYFCASKDRGQETQYFGPGTRLLVL.

The chain is built from TRBV28 and TRBJ1-1, with unresolved D. Trimming shortened V by 5 bases and J by 1 base, and 8 bases separated the two germline ends. CDR3 length: 13 amino acids. CDR1 and CDR2 (germline): MDHEN, SYDVKM. This CDR3 is CASSKVGNTEAFF. The CDR3 region has the DNA TGTGCCAGCAGTAAGGTGGGGAACACTGAAGCTTTCTTT.

The chain joins TRBV6-1 to TRBJ1-5; tentatively, D is TRBD1 (5 bases). Germline CDR1 reads MNHNS; CDR2 reads SASEGT. Deletions cut 2 bases from V and 5 bases from J, with 22 bases between. The CDR3 consists of 18 residues. The CDR3 is CASSEFAYRVRGDQPQHF. The CDR3, as DNA: TGTGCCAGCAGTGAATTCGCGTACCGGGTCCGGGGCGATCAGCCCCAGCATTTT.

This clone was picked up a small number of times. This chain links TRBV5-1 with TRBJ1-5; 7 nucleotides align to TRBD1. Trimming took 0 bases from V and 6 from J; bases not matched to a gene: 0. CDR1 is SGHRS, CDR2 YFSETQ, per germline. The CDR3 has 13 amino acids. The CDR3, as DNA: TGCGCCAGCAGCTTGGGACAGGGTCAGCCCCAGCATTTT. Translating it yields CASSLGQGQPQHF. Using reference TRBV5-1 and TRBJ1-5 for the parts outside the CDR3, the full variable domain is KAGVTQTPRYLIKTRGQQVTLSCSPISGHRSVSWYQQTPGQGLQFLFEYFSETQRNKGNFPGRFSGRQFSNSRSEMNVSTLELGDSALYLCASSLGQGQPQHFGDGTRLSIL.

This chain connects TRBV29-1 to TRBJ2-3, with a weak D call TRBD1 (6 bases). V shed 7 bases and J shed 2 bases, with 13 bases lying between them. The germline CDR1 and CDR2 sequences are SQVTM and ANQGSEA. The length of the CDR3 is 13 residues. The CDR3 DNA reads as TGCAGCGCCCTCCGGGACAACACAGATACGCAGTATTTT. It yields the protein CSALRDNTDTQYF.

In this sample, this clone turned up a few times. In DNA form, the CDR3 reads TGTGCCAGCAGTCCCTTCGGCGGGGGAGCGGTCAATGAGCAGTTCTTC. Translated, it gives CASSPFGGGAVNEQFF. The chain is built from TRBV7-9 and TRBJ2-1; the match to TRBD2 covers 7 bases. Germline CDR1 reads SEHNR; CDR2 reads FQNEAQ (reference sequence). Losses at the gene ends were 6 bases for V and 6 bases for J; bases not matched to a gene: 14. The CDR3 spans 16 residues.

This clone was recorded a few times. This chain uses TRBV30 with TRBJ1-1; 8 bases are a match to TRBD1. CDR1 is GTSNPN, CDR2 SVGIG, per germline (reference sequence). There are 15 residues in the CDR3. V shed 4 bases and J 4 bases; nucleotides not matched to a gene: 11. The CDR3 DNA reads TGTGCCTGGAAAGCTAACAACCAGGGGGCCACTGAAGCTTTCTTT. Its protein product is CAWKANNQGATEAFF.

This chain joins TRBV6-5 and TRBJ2-7; the D gene is possibly TRBD1 (6 bases). With 0 bases removed from V and 4 bases from J, the gap between germline ends came to 13 bases. The CDR3 loop spans 15 amino acids. CDR1 is MNHEY, CDR2 SVGAGI, per germline. Here the CDR3 DNA reads TGTGCCAGCAGTTACTCGACGCAGGGGCCGTACGAGCAGTACTTC. Amino acid sequence: CASSYSTQGPYEQYF.

This chain links TRBV6-5 with TRBJ1-2; a possible D gene is TRBD1 (5 bases). Trimming took 6 bases from V and 3 from J, leaving 11 bases between them. Germline CDR1 is MNHEY and CDR2 is SVGAGI. The CDR3 consists of 13 residues. In DNA form, the CDR3 reads TGTGCCAGCAGGACCCGGGGGTACTATGGCTACACCTTC. It codes for CASRTRGYYGYTF.

V gene TRBV29-1 combines with J gene TRBJ1-1; D is unclear. The ends were cut back, 6 bases at V and 0 bases at J, with 8 bases in the middle. This CDR3 is built from 12 residues. CDR1 and CDR2 from the germline V gene are SQVTM and ANQGSEA. Written as DNA, the CDR3 is TGCAGCGTAAGCCAAATGAACACTGAAGCTTTCTTT. Protein product: CSVSQMNTEAFF.

This chain joins TRBV5-1 and TRBJ2-2; 9 positions match TRBD2. J gave up 5 bases and V 5 bases, and 4 bases lay outside the gene matches. The CDR3 spans 14 residues. From germline, CDR1 is SGHRS and CDR2 YFSETQ. The CDR3: CASRALAGTGELFF. The CDR3 DNA is TGCGCCAGCAGGGCACTAGCGGGTACCGGGGAGCTGTTTTTT.

J is TRBJ2-1 and V is TRBV15; 8 bases are shared with TRBD2. The CDR3 is made up of 17 amino acids. Trimming removed 5 bases from V and 7 bases from J; junction bases left unmatched: 16. Germline V gene data show CDR1 as LNHNV and CDR2 as YYDKDF (reference sequence). Here the CDR3 DNA reads TGTGCCACCAGCGGCATGGCCTGGGCGGGGGGCCCAAATGAGCAGTTCTTC. The encoded protein is CATSGMAWAGGPNEQFF.

This chain connects TRBV5-1 to TRBJ2-7; D is possibly TRBD1 or TRBD2 (5 bases each). Germline V lookup: CDR1 SGHRS, CDR2 YFSETQ. The CDR3 runs to 15 residues. V lost 0 bases to trimming and J lost 2 bases, with 12 bases between them. The CDR3 is CASSLVAGSTYEQYF. For the CDR3, the DNA is TGCGCCAGCAGCTTGGTGGCAGGGAGCACCTACGAGCAGTACTTC. Full variable domain (outside the CDR3, taken from reference TRBV5-1 and TRBJ2-7): KAGVTQTPRYLIKTRGQQVTLSCSPISGHRSVSWYQQTPGQGLQFLFEYFSETQRNKGNFPGRFSGRQFSNSRSEMNVSTLELGDSALYLCASSLVAGSTYEQYFGPGTRLTVT.

The chain recombines TRBV6-5 with TRBJ1-1; D is uncertain. Trimming took off 6 bases at V and 0 bases at J, with 11 bases between the two ends. Germline CDR1 reads MNHEY; CDR2 reads SVGAGI. The length of the CDR3 is 14 residues. The CDR3 region has the DNA TGTGCCAGCAGAGGTAAAGGTCTGAACACTGAAGCTTTCTTT. Its translation is CASRGKGLNTEAFF.

The chain recombines TRBV28 with TRBJ2-3; D call uncertain. The length of the CDR3 is 14 residues. V shed 8 bases and J shed 4 bases, with 16 bases lying between them. Germline CDR1 MDHEN, CDR2 SYDVKM. CDR3 DNA: TGTGCCAGCGGCCTACAGCACGGGCCAGATACGCAGTATTTT. Translation: CASGLQHGPDTQYF.

V is TRBV27 and J is TRBJ1-2; D perhaps matches TRBD1 (5 bases). Trimming took 4 bases from V and 1 from J, leaving 7 bases between them. This CDR3 spans 13 amino acids. Germline V gene data show CDR1 as MNHEY and CDR2 as SMNVEV (reference sequence). CDR3 region: CASSSGHNYGYTF. Here the CDR3 DNA reads TGTGCCAGCAGTTCAGGGCATAACTATGGCTACACCTTC.

This clone is termed medium-sized. This chain joins TRBV7-8 and TRBJ1-1; tentative D call: TRBD1 (5 bases). The CDR3 extends over 12 amino acids. The V gene lost 5 bases and the J gene lost 8 bases, with 12 bases spanning the gap. CDR1 is SGHVS and CDR2 is FQNEAQ in the germline V gene. CDR3 residues: CASSGSGAEAFF. The CDR3 region has the DNA TGTGCCAGCAGCGGGAGCGGGGCGGAAGCTTTCTTT.

The table lists this clone with a few counts. The CDR3 region is CASNRVGANVLTF. The CDR3 coding sequence is TGTGCCAGCAATCGGGTTGGGGCCAACGTCCTGACTTTC. The V gene is TRBV7-9, the J gene TRBJ2-6; D is ambiguous. The CDR3 is 13 residues long. CDR1 and CDR2 from the germline V gene are SEHNR and FQNEAQ (reference sequence). Deletions cut 7 bases from V and 3 bases from J, with 7 bases between.

Sample share makes this clone medium-sized (0.01 to 0.1%). This specimen includes other DNA sequences encoding the same CDR3. The gene calls are TRBV5-8 and TRBJ2-5, with TRBD2 matching 11 bases. Germline V gene data show CDR1 as SGHTS and CDR2 as YDEGEE. The ends lost 0 bases at V and 4 bases at J; junction bases unmatched: 2. This CDR3 comprises 15 residues. The CDR3 DNA sequence: TGTGCCAGCAGCTTGGTAGCGGGGGGGGGAGAGACCCAGTACTTC. It specifies CASSLVAGGGETQYF.